The 22 T cell receptor beta chains presented below share a single source sample, sequenced in a study of blood T cell repertoires in COVID-19. The assay was immunoSEQ multiplex PCR, and TCRdb's table has in-frame clones only and misses some. Of approximately 300,000 clones in the sample, 89% were seen once. The material sequenced was PBMCs or T cells enriched from blood (not recorded which). The receptors shown here come from a man aged 55 to 70 who had recovered from COVID-19.

The chain employs TRBV7-2 and TRBJ1-1; possible D gene TRBD1, 5 bases. Germline CDR1 and CDR2: SGHTA and FQGNSA. V dropped 6 bases and J dropped 5 bases, with 13 bases sitting between them. The CDR3 length is 13 residues. CDR3 amino acids: CASRNMGGTEAFF. The CDR3 DNA is TGTGCCAGCAGAAATATGGGGGGGACTGAAGCTTTCTTT.

This clone was counted once. The DNA for the CDR3 is TGCGCCAGCAGCCACTCTGACAGGTCTGGCGAGCAGTACTTC. Protein sequence: CASSHSDRSGEQYF. This chain links TRBV4-3 with TRBJ2-7; weak D call: TRBD1 (6 bases). Trimming shortened V by 3 bases and J by 6 bases, and 15 bases separated the two germline ends. The germline V gene has CDR1 LGHNA and CDR2 YSLEER. The length of the CDR3 is 14 residues.

The chain carries TRBV18 and TRBJ1-3, with 10 nucleotides matching TRBD1. The CDR3 runs to 20 residues. CDR1 is KGHSH, CDR2 LQKENI, per germline. The ends lost 3 bases at V and 4 bases at J; junction bases unmatched: 18. Written as DNA, the CDR3 is TGTGCCAGCTCACCTTGGACAGGGGGTCCCCCCACTTCAACCGGAAACACCATATATTTT. Translating it yields CASSPWTGGPPTSTGNTIYF.

This chain connects TRBV28 to TRBJ1-5; 10 nucleotides match TRBD1. The CDR3 has 15 amino acids. V dropped 4 bases and J dropped 2; count of bases not matched to a gene: 2. Germline V gene lookup returns CDR1 MDHEN and CDR2 SYDVKM. The CDR3 loop reads CASSYGTGGNQPQHF. CDR3 DNA sequence: TGTGCCAGCAGTTACGGGACAGGGGGCAATCAGCCCCAGCATTTT.

The V call is TRBV10-3, the J call TRBJ1-2; D is uncertain. Deletions cut 6 bases from V and 2 bases from J, with 13 bases between. The germline V gene encodes CDR1 ENHRY and CDR2 SYGVKD. The CDR3 runs to 14 residues. The CDR3 loop is CAISPSTGNYGYTF. The CDR3 nucleotides read TGTGCCATCAGCCCTTCGACGGGGAACTATGGCTACACCTTC.

This clone was seen just once. The chain combines TRBV5-5 with TRBJ1-5; weak D call: TRBD1 (5 bases). Trimming stripped 2 bases from V and 7 bases from J, with 16 bases between. Germline loops: CDR1 SGHKS, CDR2 YYEKEE (reference sequence). This CDR3 contains 15 residues. CDR3 sequence: CASSFTGDESQPQHF. In nucleotides, the CDR3 is TGTGCCAGCAGCTTTACGGGGGACGAGTCCCAGCCCCAGCATTTT.

The rearrangement uses TRBV28 and TRBJ2-2, with a possible D match to TRBD1 (5 bases). The CDR3 totals 16 residues. V lost 6 bases and J 0 bases, leaving 14 bases between the germline ends. The germline CDR1 and CDR2 sequences are MDHEN and SYDVKM. In DNA form, the CDR3 reads TGTGCCAGCAGAGGGCATGGGGCCCCGAACACCGGGGAGCTGTTTTTT. Its translation: CASRGHGAPNTGELFF.

The rearrangement joins TRBV29-1 to TRBJ1-3; no reliable D call. Trimming removed 4 bases at V and 3 bases at J, with 10 bases between. The CDR3 contains 13 residues. CDR1 and CDR2 (germline): SQVTM, ANQGSEA. In DNA, the CDR3 is TGCAGCGTTGTCTCTCCAGATGGAAACACCATATATTTT. Protein product: CSVVSPDGNTIYF.

To note about this clone: The sample contains more than one DNA sequence encoding this CDR3. The rearrangement links TRBV7-3 to TRBJ2-3; 11 bases match TRBD1. The germline gives CDR1 SGHTA, CDR2 FQGTGA. Trimming took 4 bases from V and 3 from J; bases not matched to a gene: 3. The CDR3 consists of 15 residues. CDR3 in amino acids: CASSSGQGGTDTQYF. CDR3 nucleotides: TGTGCCAGCAGCTCGGGACAGGGGGGGACAGATACGCAGTATTTT.

A single count supports this clone. The CDR3 DNA sequence: TGCGCCAGCAGCTTCGCGTTAGCGGGAGCCACAGATACGCAGTATTTT. Protein: CASSFALAGATDTQYF. V and J are TRBV5-1 and TRBJ2-3; 9 bases align to TRBD2. Unmatched junction bases numbered 6, after V lost 2 bases and J lost 2 bases. CDR1 and CDR2 from the germline V gene are SGHRS and YFSETQ. The CDR3 is 16 amino acids.

This rearrangement joins TRBV24-1 to TRBJ1-2; 10 bases are shared with TRBD1. In germline, CDR1 is KGHDR, CDR2 SFDVKD. The CDR3 is made up of 17 amino acids. With V trimmed by 4 bases and J by 3 bases, 10 bases remained unmatched. The CDR3 DNA reads as TGTGCCACCAGTGACCAGACAGGGGGCGCGGCTCACTATGGCTACACCTTC. Amino acids: CATSDQTGGAAHYGYTF.

The chain recombines TRBV29-1 with TRBJ2-7, with 7 bases aligning to TRBD1. The germline V gene has CDR1 SQVTM and CDR2 ANQGSEA. The V segment lost 4 bases and the J segment 9 bases; nucleotides outside the gene matches: 6. The CDR3 length is 11 residues. The CDR3 nucleotides read TGCAGCGTTGGTGACAGGGCGGTGCAGTACTTC. Its protein is CSVGDRAVQYF.

The chain has TRBV15 and TRBJ2-7; 8 bases map to TRBD1. Trimming at V came to 5 bases and at J to 4 bases, leaving 10 bases not matched to a gene. CDR1 LNHNV and CDR2 YYDKDF come from the germline V gene (reference sequence). This CDR3 is 15 amino acids long. This CDR3 is CATSYRTGFAYEQYF. In DNA form, the CDR3 reads TGTGCCACCAGCTACCGGACAGGGTTTGCGTACGAGCAGTACTTC.

The chain links TRBV11-2 to TRBJ2-7, with unresolved D. The CDR3 is 14 residues long. CDR1 SGHAT and CDR2 FQNNGV come from the germline V gene. Trimming pared 3 bases from V and 2 bases from J, leaving 11 bases between. The CDR3 bases are TGTGCCAGCAGCTTTTACAGCCTACCCTACGAGCAGTACTTC. Its translation is CASSFYSLPYEQYF.

Details on this clone: At one of its ends the junction is not consistent with the germline gene, which may arise from a read error. CDR3 in amino acids: CASSRGDSRLF. The CDR3 DNA follows: TGTGCCAGCAGCCGCGGGGACAGTCGACTTTTC. V is TRBV3-1 (or the pseudogene TRBV3-2) and J is TRBJ2-7, with D possibly matching TRBD1 (7 bases). CDR3 size: 11 residues. The germline V gene encodes CDR1 LGHDT and CDR2 YNNKEL (reference sequence).

This clone was recorded a few times. The genes are TRBV29-1 and TRBJ2-2, with a tentative D call TRBD1 (6 bases). The CDR3 covers 14 residues. V was trimmed by 5 bases and J by 0 bases, leaving 10 bases between them. The germline CDR1 and CDR2 sequences are SQVTM and ANQGSEA. CDR3 bases: TGCAGCGTTTCGCAGGGGCCGAACACCGGGGAGCTGTTTTTT. Amino acids: CSVSQGPNTGELFF.

The chain combines TRBV5-1 with TRBJ2-1, with 9 bases matching TRBD2. J lost 9 bases, V lost 3 bases, and 7 bases had no gene match. The CDR3 covers 14 residues. Per germline, CDR1 SGHRS and CDR2 YFSETQ. CDR3: CASSWVAGEGEQFF. In DNA, the CDR3 is TGCGCCAGCAGCTGGGTAGCGGGAGAGGGTGAGCAGTTCTTC.

The genes are TRBV25-1 and TRBJ2-5; 11 nucleotides agree with TRBD2. CDR1 is MGHDK, CDR2 SYGVNS, per germline. The CDR3 contains 15 residues. The V and J ends lost 2 bases and 5 bases, in that order; junction bases with no gene match: 4. The CDR3 DNA is TGTGCCAGCAGTGAAACTAGCGGGGGTTGGGAGACCCAGTACTTC. Protein: CASSETSGGWETQYF.

The chain links TRBV10-3 to TRBJ2-2, with a weak D call TRBD2 (5 bases). Trimming removed 2 bases at V and 0 bases at J, with 16 bases between. The CDR3 length is 18 residues. Germline CDR1 and CDR2: ENHRY and SYGVKD. CDR3 DNA sequence: TGTGCCATCAGTGAGCCAAGACTAAAGGTCGCGAACACCGGGGAGCTGTTTTTT. Protein product: CAISEPRLKVANTGELFF.

Details on this clone: This same CDR3 is encoded by further DNA sequences in the sample. The CDR3 coding sequence is TGTGCCAGCTCCTCGGGGGGCAGCTCCTACGAGCAGTACTTC. It codes for CASSSGGSSYEQYF. This sequence joins TRBV28 and TRBJ2-7, with a possible D match to TRBD2 (7 bases). Germline V gives CDR1 MDHEN, CDR2 SYDVKM. There are 14 residues in the CDR3. The ends were cut back, 8 bases at V and 0 bases at J, with 14 bases in the middle.

The chain is built from TRBV5-1 and TRBJ2-7, with D tentatively TRBD1 (5 bases). CDR1 SGHRS and CDR2 YFSETQ come from the germline V gene. The ends were cut back, 0 bases at V and 3 bases at J, with 10 bases in the middle. The CDR3 has 14 amino acids. The CDR3 is CASSLDRPYYEQYF. In DNA form, the CDR3 reads TGCGCCAGCAGCTTGGACAGGCCCTACTACGAGCAGTACTTC.

V gene TRBV2 combines with J gene TRBJ2-2, with 7 bases fitting TRBD2. V lost 6 bases to trimming and J lost 4 bases; unmatched junction nucleotides: 5. This CDR3 comprises 14 residues. Per germline, CDR1 SNHLY and CDR2 FYNNEI. The DNA of the CDR3 is TGTGCCAGCAGGGGGGAGGGGCCCACCGGGGAGCTGTTTTTT. Its protein is CASRGEGPTGELFF.